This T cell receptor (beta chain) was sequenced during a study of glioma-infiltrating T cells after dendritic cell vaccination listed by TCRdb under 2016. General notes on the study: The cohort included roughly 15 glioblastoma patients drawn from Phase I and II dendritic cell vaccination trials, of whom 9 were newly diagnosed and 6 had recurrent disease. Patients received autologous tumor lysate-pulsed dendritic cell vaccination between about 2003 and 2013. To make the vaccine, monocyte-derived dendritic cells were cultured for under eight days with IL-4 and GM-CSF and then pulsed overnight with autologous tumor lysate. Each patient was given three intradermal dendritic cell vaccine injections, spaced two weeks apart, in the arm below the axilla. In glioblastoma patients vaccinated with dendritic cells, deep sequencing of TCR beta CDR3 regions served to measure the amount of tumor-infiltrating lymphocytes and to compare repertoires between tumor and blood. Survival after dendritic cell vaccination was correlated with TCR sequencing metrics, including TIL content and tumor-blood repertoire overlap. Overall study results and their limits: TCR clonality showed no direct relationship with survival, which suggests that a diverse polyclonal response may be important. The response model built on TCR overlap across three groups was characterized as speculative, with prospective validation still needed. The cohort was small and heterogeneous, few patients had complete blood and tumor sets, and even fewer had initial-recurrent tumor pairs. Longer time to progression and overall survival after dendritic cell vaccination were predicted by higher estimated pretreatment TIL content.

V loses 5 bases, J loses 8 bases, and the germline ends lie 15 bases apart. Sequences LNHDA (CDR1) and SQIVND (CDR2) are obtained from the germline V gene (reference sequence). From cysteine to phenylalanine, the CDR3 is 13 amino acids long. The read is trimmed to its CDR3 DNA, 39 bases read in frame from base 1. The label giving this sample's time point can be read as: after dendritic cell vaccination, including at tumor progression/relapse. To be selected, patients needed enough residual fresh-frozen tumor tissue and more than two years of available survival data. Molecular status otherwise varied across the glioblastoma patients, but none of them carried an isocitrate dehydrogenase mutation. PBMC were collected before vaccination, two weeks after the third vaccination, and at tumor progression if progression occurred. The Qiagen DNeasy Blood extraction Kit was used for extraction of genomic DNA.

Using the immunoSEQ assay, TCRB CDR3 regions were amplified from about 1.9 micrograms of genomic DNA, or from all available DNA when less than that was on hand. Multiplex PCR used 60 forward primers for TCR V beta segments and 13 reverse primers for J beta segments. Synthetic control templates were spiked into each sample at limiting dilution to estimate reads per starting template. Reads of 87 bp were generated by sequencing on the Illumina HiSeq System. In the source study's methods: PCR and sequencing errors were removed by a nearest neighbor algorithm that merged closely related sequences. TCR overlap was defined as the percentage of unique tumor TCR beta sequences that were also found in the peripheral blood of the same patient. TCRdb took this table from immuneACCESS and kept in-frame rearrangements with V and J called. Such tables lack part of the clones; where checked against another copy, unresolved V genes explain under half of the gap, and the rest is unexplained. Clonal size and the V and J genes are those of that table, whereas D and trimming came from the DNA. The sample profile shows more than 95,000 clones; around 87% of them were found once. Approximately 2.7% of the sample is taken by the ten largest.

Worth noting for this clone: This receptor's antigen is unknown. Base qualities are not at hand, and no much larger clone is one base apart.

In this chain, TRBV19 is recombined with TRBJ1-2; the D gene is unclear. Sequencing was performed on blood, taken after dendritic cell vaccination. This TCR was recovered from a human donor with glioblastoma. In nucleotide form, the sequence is TGTGCCAGTAGTCTCGGACTCTCAAGAGGCTACACCTTC. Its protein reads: CASSLGLSRGYTF.